The clone carrying this TCR beta chain was seen repeatedly, ten times or more. The antigen remains unidentified. The source of the sample is a study of cytomegalovirus exposure and HLA in healthy donors. Findings of the study overall: In a later analysis, a missense DCLRE1C variant was linked to TCR beta V- and J-gene trimming. The authors later found HLA-associated TCR beta chains more clonally expanded than equally common others.

PCR involved 60 Vbeta and 13 Jbeta primers. The protocol was immunoSEQ multiplex PCR, while the TCRdb copy is restricted to in-frame clones and leaves out a portion. The sample records some 130,000 clones, about 84% being singletons. CDR3 length: 11 amino acids. The germline V and J ends were trimmed by 8 bases and 7 bases, with 15 bases remaining between them. Germline V gene sequence: CDR1 GTSNPN, CDR2 SVGIG (reference sequence). Sequencing was done on a sample of PBMCs. The clonotype was recovered from a boy between 10 and 17 years old in good health and CMV-seronegative. The chain combines TRBV30 with TRBJ2-7, with D possibly being TRBD2 (6 bases). The CDR3 DNA sequence: TGTGCCGTTGGGGGGTACGGGGAGCAGTACTTC. Its protein product is CAVGGYGEQYF.